The 20 T cell receptor beta chains reported below all come from one sample, sequenced in a study of OX40 agonist ivuxolimab in advanced cancers. The data were produced by immunoSEQ multiplex PCR, yet TCRdb's version contains in-frame clones alone and is incomplete. The sample carries 15,000 to 20,000 clones, around 91% recorded once. The sample was CD4+ or CD8+ T cells sorted from blood, taken in a trial of the OX40 agonist ivuxolimab. The receptors derive from an adult with an advanced solid tumor such as melanoma, head and neck, liver or kidney cancer.

By proportion, this clone is large. The V call is TRBV7-9, the J call TRBJ2-3; 12 bases are a match to TRBD2. Germline V gene data show CDR1 as SEHNR and CDR2 as FQNEAQ (reference sequence). The CDR3 loop spans 16 amino acids. The trim removed 4 bases at V and 2 bases at J, leaving 4 bases unmatched. CDR3 in DNA: TGTGCCAGCAGCTCACTAGCGGGAGGCCCCACAGATACGCAGTATTTT. This sequence encodes CASSSLAGGPTDTQYF.

This chain uses TRBV7-6 with TRBJ2-7, with D possibly TRBD1 on 5 matching bases. The V end lost 1 base, the J end lost 3 bases, and 10 bases lay between the germline ends. Germline V lookup: CDR1 SGHVS, CDR2 FNYEAQ. CDR3 length equals 14 residues. The CDR3 DNA reads TGTGCCAGCAGCTTAGTGCAGCAGGGCTACGAGCAGTACTTC. Translating it yields CASSLVQQGYEQYF.

This chain links TRBV4-2 with TRBJ2-6; a weak D match, TRBD1 (5 bases). This CDR3 is built from 16 residues. V was trimmed by 8 bases and J by 5 bases, leaving 19 bases between them. Germline assignment: CDR1 LGHNA and CDR2 YNFKEQ. The CDR3 spells CASLSRAVGWANVLTF. CDR3 DNA sequence: TGTGCCAGCCTAAGCAGGGCGGTGGGGTGGGCCAACGTCCTGACTTTC.

The J gene is TRBJ1-2, the V gene TRBV27; tentative D call: TRBD1 (6 bases). Per the germline V gene, CDR1 is MNHEY and CDR2 is SMNVEV (reference sequence). V lost 10 bases and J 4 bases, leaving 10 bases between the germline ends. The CDR3 covers 11 residues. CDR3 amino acids: CATRTAYGYTF. The CDR3 DNA is TGTGCCACCCGGACAGCCTATGGCTACACCTTC.

The CDR3 is CASSLASYMGETQYF. The CDR3 DNA reads TGTGCCAGCAGCTTGGCTAGCTATATGGGAGAGACCCAGTACTTC. This chain uses TRBV5-4 with TRBJ2-5, with D possibly being TRBD2 (5 bases). V was cut by 0 bases and J by 4 bases, with 13 bases left in between. Germline V gene lookup returns CDR1 SGHNT and CDR2 YYREEE (reference sequence). This CDR3 spans 15 amino acids.

CDR3 in amino acids: CASSLVTSSSLDTQYF. The CDR3, as DNA: TGTGCCAGCAGCTTGGTGACTAGCTCGTCTTTGGATACGCAGTATTTT. The chain has TRBV5-5 and TRBJ2-3; 7 positions agree with TRBD2. The trim removed 0 bases at V and 6 bases at J, leaving 10 bases unmatched. CDR3 length equals 16 residues. Germline CDR1 SGHKS, CDR2 YYEKEE (reference sequence). Based on the CDR3 plus reference TRBV5-5 and TRBJ2-3, the full variable domain is DAGVTQSPTHLIKTRGQQVTLRCSPISGHKSVSWYQQVLGQGPQFIFQYYEKEERGRGNFPDRFSARQFPNYSSELNVNALLLGDSALYLCASSLVTSSSLDTQYFGPGTRLTVL.

The chain uses TRBV19 and TRBJ2-6, with D uncertain. V dropped 5 bases and J dropped 1 base, with 0 bases sitting between them. Germline lookup yields CDR1 LNHDA and CDR2 SQIVND (reference sequence). The CDR3 has 12 residues. CDR3 DNA sequence: TGTGCCAGTAGTTCTGGGGCCAACGTCCTGACTTTC. Translating it yields CASSSGANVLTF.

This chain connects TRBV4-2 to TRBJ2-2; 8 positions match TRBD2. This CDR3 region has 17 residues. Looked up from germline, CDR1 is LGHNA and CDR2 is YNFKEQ. V shed 5 bases and J 0 bases; nucleotides not matched to a gene: 8. The CDR3 DNA reads as TGTGCCAGCAGCTCCTCGGGGGGGACCCCGAACACCGGGGAGCTGTTTTTT. Residues: CASSSSGGTPNTGELFF.

The CDR3 sequence: CASSLDRDLLHEQYF. CDR3 in DNA: TGTGCCAGCAGCTTAGACCGGGACTTGCTTCACGAGCAGTACTTC. The gene calls are TRBV7-8 and TRBJ2-7; D perhaps matches TRBD2 (6 bases). There are 15 residues in the CDR3. Trimming shortened V by 1 base and J by 5 bases, and 15 bases separated the two germline ends. CDR1 SGHVS and CDR2 FQNEAQ come from the germline V gene.

This sequence joins TRBV28 and TRBJ1-5; D is unclear. The V gene lost 6 bases and the J gene lost 0 bases, with 3 bases spanning the gap. Germline values: CDR1 MDHEN, CDR2 SYDVKM. The CDR3 has 12 residues. Here the CDR3 reads CASSYSNQPQHF. CDR3 in DNA: TGTGCCAGCAGCTATAGCAATCAGCCCCAGCATTTT.

J is TRBJ2-1 and V is TRBV18; no clear D. Germline CDR1 is KGHSH and CDR2 is LQKENI. The germline V and J ends were trimmed by 4 bases and 6 bases, with 10 bases remaining between them. This CDR3 has 13 residues. CDR3 DNA: TGTGCCAGCTCACTAGAAAATCGCAATGAGCAGTTCTTC. Translated, it gives CASSLENRNEQFF.

The gene calls are TRBV29-1 and TRBJ1-2; D is ambiguous. From germline, CDR1 is SQVTM and CDR2 ANQGSEA. V lost 1 base to trimming and J lost 8 bases, with 14 bases between them. The CDR3 runs 13 residues. As DNA, the CDR3 is TGCAGCGTTGAAGGGGGAGAAGGATTGGGCTACACCTTC. Its protein is CSVEGGEGLGYTF. Drawing the rest from reference TRBV29-1 and TRBJ1-2, the complete variable domain is SAVISQKPSRDICQRGTSLTIQCQVDSQVTMMFWYRQQPGQSLTLIATANQGSEATYESGFVIDKFPISRPNLTFSTLTVSNMSPEDSSIYLCSVEGGEGLGYTFGSGTRLTVV.

This chain joins TRBV11-3 and TRBJ2-7, with 9 bases identical to TRBD2. The V segment lost 2 bases and the J segment 10 bases; nucleotides outside the gene matches: 9. The CDR3 is made up of 14 amino acids. CDR1 is SGHNT and CDR2 is YENEEA in the germline V gene. This chain's CDR3 is CASSLPISGSRQYF. The DNA of the CDR3 is TGTGCCAGCAGCTTACCAATTAGCGGGAGTCGACAGTACTTC.

The rearrangement links TRBV7-8 to TRBJ2-7, with TRBD2 matching over 8 bases. The CDR3 covers 15 residues. In germline, CDR1 is SGHVS, CDR2 FQNEAQ. J was trimmed by 1 base and V by 5 bases; bases with no gene match: 7. This CDR3 is CASSLSGAPSYEQYF. CDR3 bases: TGTGCCAGCAGCCTTAGCGGGGCTCCTTCCTACGAGCAGTACTTC.

The CDR3 sequence is CASSLDRDPEAFF. The CDR3 DNA reads TGTGCCAGCAGCTTAGACAGGGACCCCGAAGCTTTCTTT. The chain recombines TRBV13 with TRBJ1-1, with a weak D call TRBD1 (6 bases). V lost 1 base, J lost 8 bases, and 11 bases lay in between. The CDR3 has 13 residues. CDR1 PRHDT and CDR2 FYEKMQ come from the germline V gene (reference sequence).

This rearrangement joins TRBV21-1 to TRBJ2-7. TRBV21-1 is described as a pseudogene. The CDR3 is made up of 14 amino acids. This CDR3 reads CASSNRDGPYEQYF. The CDR3 DNA sequence: TGTGCCAGCAGCAATAGGGACGGACCCTACGAGCAGTACTTC.

There are a few counts of this clone. The chain combines TRBV9 with TRBJ1-2, with TRBD1 matching 9 bases. Germline CDR1 and CDR2: SGDLS and YYNGEE. The J segment lost 3 bases and the V segment lost 5 bases, leaving 5 bases of the junction unmatched. CDR3 size: 14 residues. The DNA of the CDR3 is TGTGCCAGCAGTGGGACAGGGAGGGACTATGGCTACACCTTC. Its protein is CASSGTGRDYGYTF.

The chain carries TRBV28 and TRBJ2-7; tentative D call: TRBD2 (6 bases). V gave up 6 bases and J gave up 2 bases, with 14 bases separating them. CDR3 size: 14 residues. Germline CDR1 is MDHEN and CDR2 is SYDVKM. CDR3 loop: CASRDRLATYEQYF. CDR3 DNA: TGTGCCAGCAGAGATAGGCTAGCGACCTACGAGCAGTACTTC.

The chain's CDR3 is CASSLDLGTSGETQYF. The CDR3 nucleotides are TGTGCCAGCAGCTTAGATTTGGGGACTAGCGGAGAGACCCAGTACTTC. The chain recombines TRBV11-2 with TRBJ2-5, with TRBD2 matching 11 bases. Germline V gene sequence: CDR1 SGHAT, CDR2 FQNNGV. Germline trimming cut 0 bases from V and 4 bases from J; bases unmatched to any gene: 4. CDR3 length: 16 amino acids.

This rearrangement joins TRBV4-1 to TRBJ2-6; tentative D call: TRBD2 (6 bases). CDR3 length equals 18 residues. V lost 3 bases to trimming and J lost 0 bases, with 15 bases between them. The germline V gene has CDR1 MGHRA and CDR2 YSYEKL. DNA for the CDR3: TGCGCCAGCAGCCAGGGACTGTTTACAAGCTCTGGGGCCAACGTCCTGACTTTC. It translates to CASSQGLFTSSGANVLTF.